This T cell receptor beta chain is drawn from a study of CD8 T cells in Susac syndrome (dated by TCRdb to about 2019). Turning to the overall study: Of the Susac syndrome patients who were sequenced, 5 or 6 had clinically active disease and 8 or 9 were in clinical remission. At the time of blood withdrawal, Susac syndrome patients were either therapy-naive, taking corticosteroids (with some also receiving IVIg), or on IVIg alone. Whether CD8+ T cell activation and differentiation in Susac syndrome was antigen driven was tested using repertoire sequencing. The clonality of the CD8+ T cell repertoire was compared across 12 healthy donors, roughly 14 Susac syndrome patients and roughly 16 multiple sclerosis patients.

Worth noting for this clonotype: No antigen is known for it. The sample holds no much larger clone one base away, and base qualities are not on file.

Peripheral blood CD8+ and CD4+ T cells from healthy donors, Susac syndrome patients and multiple sclerosis patients were profiled by high-throughput TCR beta sequencing. The Susac syndrome patients fulfilled recently defined diagnostic criteria for definite or probable disease. Bulk CD8+ and CD4+ T cells were purified by magnetic negative isolation, while CD8+ TEMRA cells were enriched using FACS. Blood was drawn into EDTA tubes, processed within 24 hours, and PBMCs were isolated by density gradient centrifugation. PBMCs destined for TCR sequencing were cryopreserved in liquid nitrogen and later thawed in a 37 °C water bath. The sorted or isolated CD4+, CD8+ and CD8+ TEMRA cells had a purity of 90% or higher. RNA was extracted with the RNeasy kit and about 0.5 to 1 ug was reverse transcribed using random hexamers. The immunoSEQ multiplex PCR assay, which covers 54 Vbeta and 13 Jbeta segments, was used to amplify TCR beta CDR3 regions. To correct PCR amplification bias, a synthetic template baseline was used for both primer optimization and computational correction. The original pipeline was this. Reads were assigned to V, D and J genes according to IMGT and analyzed in immunoSEQ Analyzer, with only productive sequences retained. To calculate clonality, Shannon entropy was normalized by log2 of the number of productive unique sequences and then subtracted from one. Public and private clones were assessed among the 100 most prevalent clones of each patient and control. Clones were defined as Susac-specific if absent from the healthy and MS cohorts, from approximately 1,100 published viral clones and from other ImmuneACCESS disease sequences. Using fastp at Q25 and MiXCR, TCRdb reprocessed the public reads and kept productive beta chains. Under each unique CDR3 protein, matching rows form one entry showing the most common genes and DNA. The V and J calls and clone size come from TCRdb's table, not from the authors' own analysis. The sample data list approximately 94,000 distinct CDR3 sequences, and about 95% of these were observed just once. Approximately 0.33% of the sample is held by the ten biggest clonotypes.

Overall study outcomes, separate from this receptor: In the total CD8+ and CD8+ TEMRA repertoires, about 16 and five Susac-specific public clones, respectively, were identified. Clonal expansion was observed in Susac syndrome CD8+ repertoires, with the highest expansion in CD8+ TEMRA cells and greater expansion in clinically active than in remitting patients. The number of individuals in the TCR sequencing and HLA analysis was acknowledged as relatively small.

At the junction V is shortened by 6 bases and J by 6 bases; bases outside the gene matches: 5. The germline V gene sets CDR1 to SNHLY and CDR2 to FYNNEI. The CDR3 starts with the cysteine, ends with the phenylalanine, and has 12 residues. Only CDR3 DNA remains: 36 bases, in frame from the first base. The TCR sequence derives from a human donor with Susac syndrome. Recombination linked TRBV2 to TRBJ2-7, with TRBD1 matching 7 junction bases. The sample was CD8+ T cells from PBMCs. The CDR3 region: CASRTGFGEQYF. The nucleotide sequence is given as TGTGCCAGCAGGACAGGGTTCGGCGAGCAGTACTTC.